The following is a T cell receptor beta chain sequence with its context. This CDR3 has 16 amino acids. The V segment lost 4 bases and the J segment 5 bases; nucleotides outside the gene matches: 10. The germline CDR1 and CDR2 sequences are LGHNA and YSLEER. As originally analysed: Using reference gene primer amplification, nucleated cell counts were estimated. Some clones are missing from TCRdb's copy, which holds only in-frame ones; the method was immunoSEQ multiplex PCR. The V and J calls and clone size are taken from that table; D and trimming were inferred from the DNA. The top ten hold over 8.5% of the sample, which has hundreds of thousands of clones, about four fifths seen once. This entry comes from a study of blood T cell repertoires in COVID-19. At the level of the study: PBMCs, B-cell-depleted T cells, or T cells provided the cDNA or gDNA that made up the material.

Sequences were obtained from peripheral blood. This clonotype was sampled from a woman aged 45 to 65 who had recovered from COVID-19. The chain combines TRBV4-3 with TRBJ2-2; 7 bases agree with TRBD2. The DNA for the CDR3 is TGCGCCAGCAGCCCAGAGGCGGGAGAGTGGACCGGGGAGCTGTTTTTT. It specifies CASSPEAGEWTGELFF.